This TCR beta chain was observed in a study of blood T cell repertoires in COVID-19. As for the study in general: Collection of acute and convalescent COVID-19 samples took place in the United States, Italy and Spain.

Assay: immunoSEQ multiplex PCR; the TCRdb copy retains only in-frame clones and omits some. The data show around 300,000 clones, 88% seen once. This receptor was identified in a man between 18 and 35 years old with active or convalescent COVID-19. Source material: peripheral blood.

The CDR3 sequence: CASSILRDRGPGELFF. In nucleotides, the CDR3 is TGTGCCAGTAGTATTCTCCGGGACAGGGGGCCCGGGGAGCTGTTTTTT. This chain uses TRBV19 with TRBJ2-2, with TRBD1 identical over 12 bases. With V trimmed by 3 bases and J by 6 bases, 5 bases remained unmatched. This CDR3 region has 16 residues. Germline V gene data show CDR1 as LNHDA and CDR2 as SQIVND (reference sequence).